The rows below give T cell receptor beta chains drawn from one sample of a study of T cell responses to AZD1222 COVID-19 vaccine. TCRdb keeps only in-frame clones here, not all; method: immunoSEQ multiplex PCR. The table records about 42,000 clones, approximately 88% of them present only once. Material: peripheral blood, obtained 28 days after the second AZD1222 dose. All receptors come from an adult who received the AZD1222 COVID-19 vaccine. CDR3s include the opening cysteine and the closing phenylalanine or tryptophan. The D gene is left open where the match is weak. Clone size is stated in some rows and not others, as once, few, many or a class when expanded.

CDR3 | DNA | V | size | J | D
CASSPTSRGSGELFF | TGTGCCAGCAGCCCAACCTCTCGGGGCTCCGGGGAGCTGTTTTTT | TRBV9 | . | TRBJ2-2 | .
CASSSPGQGGNTEAFF | TGTGCCAGTAGTTCGCCGGGACAGGGGGGGAACACTGAAGCTTTCTTT | TRBV19 | . | TRBJ1-1 | TRBD1
CASSRAGPMTTQYF | TGTGCCAGCAGCCGGGCGGGGCCCATGACGACGCAGTATTTT | TRBV11-2 | . | TRBJ2-3 | .
CATSEGVSSYNEQFF | TGTGCCACCAGTGAGGGGGTCAGCTCCTACAATGAGCAGTTCTTC | TRBV24-1 | once | TRBJ2-1 | .
CASSNQKNTEAFF | TGTGCCAGCAGCAATCAAAAGAACACTGAAGCTTTCTTT | TRBV7-3 | once | TRBJ1-1 | .
CASSRRGPTRKKLFF | TGTGCCAGCAGCCGAAGGGGACCGACGCGAAAAAAACTGTTTTTT | TRBV3-1/TRBV3-2 | . | TRBJ1-4 | .
CASSQVTGRSQPQHF | TGTGCCAGCAGCCAAGTGACAGGGAGGAGTCAGCCCCAGCATTTT | TRBV4-2 | once | TRBJ1-5 | TRBD1
CASRREGGQETQYF | TGTGCCAGCAGGCGGGAGGGGGGTCAAGAGACCCAGTACTTC | TRBV27 | . | TRBJ2-5 | TRBD2
CASSFLPRDTYGYTF | TGTGCCAGCAGTTTCCTACCTCGGGACACCTATGGCTACACCTTC | TRBV6-5 | . | TRBJ1-2 | .
CASSLYQWEPDTQYF | TGTGCCAGCAGCTTGTACCAGTGGGAGCCAGATACGCAGTATTTT | TRBV5-5 | . | TRBJ2-3 | .
CASSSAQPGTAEQYF | TGTGCCAGCAGCTCCGCTCAACCCGGGACAGCCGAGCAGTACTTC | TRBV6-6 | few | TRBJ2-7 | TRBD1
CASSAAASPEQFF | TGTGCTAGCAGCGCCGCCGCTAGCCCTGAGCAGTTCTTC | TRBV7-7 | few | TRBJ2-1 | .
CASSLHTYEQYF | TGTGCCAGCAGTCTGCACACCTACGAGCAGTACTTC | TRBV28 | . | TRBJ2-7 | .
CASSGRLQYEQYF | TGTGCCAGCAGTGGCAGACTCCAATACGAGCAGTACTTC | TRBV2 | . | TRBJ2-7 | .
CASSVDGNSGNTIYF | TGTGCCAGCAGCGTAGATGGGAACTCTGGAAACACCATATATTTT | TRBV9 | . | TRBJ1-3 | .
CSAYGDPWGYTF | TGCAGCGCCTACGGGGATCCCTGGGGCTACACCTTC | TRBV29-1 | few | TRBJ1-2 | .
CASSWDASGNTIYF | TGTGCCAGCAGCTGGGACGCCTCTGGAAACACCATATATTTT | TRBV6-5 | . | TRBJ1-3 | .
CASSPSLSRRTKSYEQYF | TGTGCCAGCAGTCCCTCCCTTTCGCGCCGGACAAAATCCTACGAGCAGTACTTC | TRBV27 | . | TRBJ2-7 | .
CASSQRENGYTF | TGTGCCAGCAGCCAAAGAGAGAATGGCTACACCTTC | TRBV3-1/TRBV3-2 | once | TRBJ1-2 | .
CATSRDRGGDTQYF | TGTGCCACCAGCAGGGACAGGGGGGGAGATACGCAGTATTTT | TRBV15 | few | TRBJ2-3 | TRBD1
CASSLGRSSGSQETQYF | TGTGCCAGCAGCTTAGGTCGATCTAGCGGGAGCCAAGAGACCCAGTACTTC | TRBV11-2 | . | TRBJ2-5 | TRBD2
CASGRQGSNEQFF | TGTGCCAGCGGTAGACAGGGGAGCAATGAGCAGTTCTTC | TRBV7-3 | . | TRBJ2-1 | TRBD1
CSVSSTGTNEKLFF | TGCAGCGTTTCTTCGACAGGGACTAATGAAAAACTGTTTTTT | TRBV29-1 | . | TRBJ1-4 | TRBD1
CASSQDLRDQNEQYF | TGTGCCAGCAGCCAAGATCTACGGGACCAAAACGAGCAGTACTTC | TRBV3-1/TRBV3-2 | . | TRBJ2-7 | .
CASSIRGRANEKLFF | TGTGCCAGTAGTATTCGGGGACGGGCTAATGAAAAACTGTTTTTT | TRBV19 | . | TRBJ1-4 | .
CASSARGPSSGNTIYF | TGTGCCAGTAGTGCCAGGGGACCCAGCTCTGGAAACACCATATATTTT | TRBV19 | . | TRBJ1-3 | .
CASRQEESGNTIYF | TGTGCTAGCCGGCAAGAGGAGTCTGGAAACACCATATATTTT | TRBV12-5 | . | TRBJ1-3 | .
CASSPRTGTGELFF | TGTGCCAGCAGCCCGCGGACAGGAACTGGGGAGCTGTTTTTT | TRBV3-1/TRBV3-2 | . | TRBJ2-2 | TRBD1
CASRWQEDENTIYF | TGTGCCAGTCGGTGGCAGGAAGACGAAAACACCATATATTTT | TRBV11-2 | . | TRBJ1-3 | .
CASSPRRGGASDDGYTF | TGTGCCAGCTCACCACGGCGGGGAGGGGCCAGCGATGATGGCTACACCTTC | TRBV18 | . | TRBJ1-2 | .
CSASRGLAGGTDTQYF | TGCAGTGCTAGTCGGGGACTAGCGGGGGGCACAGATACGCAGTATTTT | TRBV20-1 | . | TRBJ2-3 | TRBD2
CASSTGLGNIQYF | TGTGCCAGCAGTACAGGTCTCGGAAACATTCAGTACTTC | TRBV12-3/TRBV12-4 | . | TRBJ2-4 | .
CASSPGPIVTDTQYF | TGTGCCAGCAGCCCCGGACCAATTGTCACAGATACGCAGTATTTT | TRBV7-6 | . | TRBJ2-3 | .
CASSQEYREKFF | TGTGCCAGCAGCCAGGAATACAGGGAGAAGTTCTTC | TRBV4-2 | . | TRBJ2-1 | .
CAISPGQGRSPLHF | TGTGCCATCAGTCCGGGACAGGGGCGCTCACCCCTCCACTTT | TRBV10-3 | . | TRBJ1-6 | TRBD1
CASSLQGLPQHF | TGTGCCAGCAGTTTACAGGGTTTGCCCCAGCATTTT | TRBV28 | . | TRBJ1-5 | .
CASRLQGSPQHF | TGTGCCAGTAGGCTACAGGGGTCCCCCCAGCATTTT | TRBV19 | once | TRBJ1-5 | TRBD1
CASSENTGELFF | TGTGCCAGCAGCGAGAACACCGGGGAGCTGTTTTTT | TRBV9 | . | TRBJ2-2 | .
CASSESARTEAFF | TGTGCCAGCAGTGAGTCAGCGAGGACTGAAGCTTTCTTT | TRBV6-4 | . | TRBJ1-1 | .
CASSAEQGLNTEAFF | TGTGCCAGCAGCGCAGAACAGGGGCTGAACACTGAAGCTTTCTTT | TRBV9 | . | TRBJ1-1 | TRBD1
CASSTIGTGGSYEQYF | TGTGCCAGCAGTACAATCGGGACAGGGGGCTCCTACGAGCAGTACTTC | TRBV6-2/TRBV6-3 | . | TRBJ2-7 | TRBD1
CASSTRGHIQYF | TGTGCCAGCAGCACTAGGGGGCACATTCAGTACTTC | TRBV6-5 | once | TRBJ2-4 | TRBD1
CASSQGFYGYTF | TGTGCCAGCAGTCAGGGTTTCTATGGCTACACCTTC | TRBV12-3/TRBV12-4 | . | TRBJ1-2 | .
CASSSGPYQPQHF | TGTGCCAGCAGCTCTGGGCCATATCAGCCCCAGCATTTT | TRBV11-2 | once | TRBJ1-5 | .
CSVERVETQYF | TGCAGCGTTGAGCGCGTAGAGACCCAGTACTTC | TRBV29-1 | . | TRBJ2-5 | .
CASSPPPTGLETQYF | TGTGCCAGCAGCCCCCCCCCGACAGGGTTGGAGACCCAGTACTTC | TRBV21-1 | few | TRBJ2-5 | .
CSVDIQPHEKLFF | TGCAGCGTTGATATTCAACCACATGAAAAACTGTTTTTT | TRBV29-1 | . | TRBJ1-4 | .
CASSQDGPGHNSPLHF | TGCGCCAGCAGCCAAGATGGTCCAGGGCATAATTCACCCCTCCACTTT | TRBV4-3 | . | TRBJ1-6 | .
CAISDPTRVVSYTF | TGTGCCATCAGTGACCCGACACGAGTTGTTAGCTACACCTTC | TRBV10-3 | . | TRBJ1-2 | .
CASSFQGGRLPYEQYF | TGTGCCAGCAGCTTCCAGGGCGGTAGGCTCCCCTACGAGCAGTACTTC | TRBV7-2 | . | TRBJ2-7 | .
CASGQKVSNEQYF | TGTGCCAGCGGGCAGAAAGTCTCAAACGAGCAGTACTTC | TRBV2 | . | TRBJ2-7 | .
CAISNRQGRLGTDTQYF | TGTGCCATCAGTAATAGACAGGGGAGGTTGGGCACAGATACGCAGTATTTT | TRBV10-3 | . | TRBJ2-3 | TRBD1
CASSLGVLYGYTF | TGTGCCAGCAGCTTAGGGGTTCTCTATGGCTACACCTTC | TRBV11-2 | . | TRBJ1-2 | .
CASSPQEYAGETQYF | TGTGCCAGCAGCCCCCAGGAGTATGCGGGGGAGACCCAGTACTTC | TRBV7-2 | once | TRBJ2-5 | .
CASSRGTNEKLFF | TGTGCCAGCAGCCGTGGTACTAATGAAAAACTGTTTTTT | TRBV7-2 | . | TRBJ1-4 | .
CASSLFRGAGPVMRQETQYF | TGCGCCAGCAGCTTGTTCCGAGGGGCAGGGCCTGTTATGCGACAAGAGACCCAGTACTTC | TRBV5-1 | once | TRBJ2-5 | .
CSVLQGSHTEAFF | TGCAGCGTCCTCCAAGGGTCGCACACTGAAGCTTTCTTT | TRBV29-1 | . | TRBJ1-1 | .
CASRSGTMNTEAFF | TGCGCCAGCAGATCCGGGACAATGAACACTGAAGCTTTCTTT | TRBV5-1 | few | TRBJ1-1 | .
CSASSSQGYTF | TGCAGTGCTAGTTCCTCTCAAGGCTACACCTTC | TRBV20-1 | large | TRBJ1-2 | .